Listed here are 9 T cell receptor beta chains from one sample, sequenced in a study of blood T cell repertoires in COVID-19. Produced via immunoSEQ multiplex PCR; TCRdb's table is partial and in-frame only. Of about 240,000 clones in the sample, about 86% are singletons; the top ten hold 2.5% to 3.5%. Material for sequencing was PBMCs or T cells enriched from blood (not recorded which). The source is a woman in her thirties or forties with acute COVID-19.

V and J are TRBV15 and TRBJ2-7, with D maybe TRBD2 (7 bases). Trimming left V 1 base short and J 10 bases short, with 14 bases between. Germline loops: CDR1 LNHNV, CDR2 YYDKDF (reference sequence). CDR3 length: 13 residues. Here the CDR3 reads CATSRGKRGAQYF. The CDR3 DNA reads TGTGCCACCAGCAGAGGAAAACGGGGGGCACAGTACTTC.

This clone was detected many times. The chain employs TRBV6-5 and TRBJ2-5; maybe TRBD2 (6 bases). Trimming cost V 7 bases and J 1 base, with 13 bases left between them. This CDR3 is built from 14 residues. Germline lookup yields CDR1 MNHEY and CDR2 SVGAGI. Here the CDR3 reads CASNPREPQETQYF. CDR3 DNA sequence: TGTGCCAGCAACCCACGGGAGCCCCAAGAGACCCAGTACTTC.

This clone was recorded once. The rearrangement joins TRBV11-3 to TRBJ2-3; D may be TRBD2 (6 bases). The length of the CDR3 is 15 residues. The V gene's germline CDR1 is SGHNT and CDR2 YENEEA. V shed 6 bases and J shed 0 bases, with 13 bases lying between them. The CDR3: CASRRRETSTDTQYF. The CDR3 DNA follows: TGTGCCAGCAGGAGGAGGGAGACTAGCACAGATACGCAGTATTTT.

The chain uses TRBV3-1 (or the pseudogene TRBV3-2) and TRBJ2-5; TRBD2 agrees at 7 bases. CDR1 and CDR2 (germline): LGHDT, YNNKEL (reference sequence). The CDR3 is 15 amino acids. Trimming took 0 bases from V and 1 from J; bases not matched to a gene: 2. The CDR3 protein is CASSQDPGGQETQYF. The CDR3 DNA reads as TGTGCCAGCAGCCAAGATCCGGGAGGCCAAGAGACCCAGTACTTC.

The gene calls are TRBV19 and TRBJ2-1, with 8 bases identical to TRBD2. Germline V gives CDR1 LNHDA, CDR2 SQIVND (reference sequence). The CDR3 covers 16 residues. The V segment lost 5 bases and the J segment 7 bases; nucleotides outside the gene matches: 13. The CDR3: CASSSGLAQNKNEQFF. The CDR3 DNA reads TGTGCCAGTAGTTCCGGACTAGCTCAGAATAAGAATGAGCAGTTCTTC.

The chain uses TRBV15 and TRBJ1-6; D not certain. The CDR3 runs to 14 residues. The V gene lost 5 bases and the J gene lost 8 bases, with 13 bases spanning the gap. Germline loops: CDR1 LNHNV, CDR2 YYDKDF (reference sequence). CDR3 bases: TGTGCCACCAGCGCCCGTAAGACTGATTCACCCCTCCACTTT. Protein product: CATSARKTDSPLHF.

The J gene is TRBJ2-3, the V gene TRBV9; weak D call: TRBD2 (5 bases). The CDR3 runs 14 residues. V lost 4 bases, J lost 6 bases, and 15 bases lay in between. Looked up from germline, CDR1 is SGDLS and CDR2 is YYNGEE. The CDR3 sequence is CASSPGLDSDTQYF. CDR3 DNA: TGTGCCAGCAGCCCCGGACTTGATAGTGATACGCAGTATTTT.

This clone appeared many times. Other DNA sequences from this sample encode an identical CDR3 as well. V usage is TRBV27 and J usage is TRBJ2-1, with D possibly being TRBD2 (5 bases). Germline V lookup: CDR1 MNHEY, CDR2 SMNVEV (reference sequence). The CDR3 is made up of 12 amino acids. The V and J ends lost 2 bases and 6 bases respectively, with 5 bases between them. The CDR3 loop reads CASSLRGNEQFF. CDR3 in DNA: TGTGCCAGCAGTTTACGGGGCAATGAGCAGTTCTTC.

The chain uses TRBV3-1 (or the pseudogene TRBV3-2) and TRBJ2-1; 8 bases are shared with TRBD2. Germline CDR1 is LGHDT and CDR2 is YNNKEL (reference sequence). After removal of 4 bases from V and 5 bases from J, the junction contained 10 bases not matched to a gene. The CDR3 has 16 residues. The CDR3 sequence is CASSPFLSGGNNEQFF. In DNA, the CDR3 is TGTGCCAGCAGCCCCTTCCTATCGGGAGGGAACAATGAGCAGTTCTTC.